Shown below are 32 T cell receptor beta chains from a single sample sequenced in a study of T cell clonotyping in hematopoietic cell transplantation. Here immunoSEQ multiplex PCR was the method, and the copy in TCRdb shows in-frame clones only, minus some. The table records some 6,000 clones, under 95% of them present only once. This sample comprised peripheral blood mononuclear cells, obtained 100 days after allogeneic stem cell transplant. Every receptor here comes from a female patient in her fifties who had an allogeneic stem cell transplant from a related donor, so the T cells may come from the graft donor. Some clones in this sample may be carry-over from other donors' samples.

This chain connects TRBV6-5 to TRBJ1-5; perhaps TRBD1 as D (6 bases). Germline V lookup: CDR1 MNHEY, CDR2 SVGAGI. The germline V and J ends were trimmed by 2 bases and 9 bases, with 17 bases remaining between them. The CDR3 spans 15 residues. The CDR3 coding sequence is TGTGCCAGCAGTTACCTCGACAGGACTCGGGGGCCCCAGCATTTT. It is translated as CASSYLDRTRGPQHF.

In the case of this clone: One end of the junction varies from germline; a read error may be responsible. The chain uses TRBV9 and TRBJ2-2, with 9 bases aligning to TRBD1. The germline CDR1 and CDR2 sequences are SGDLS and YYNGEE. The CDR3 spans 14 residues. Written as DNA, the CDR3 is TGTGCCAGCAGCACCCGGGGACAGGGTGGGGGGCTGTTTTTT. Translated, it gives CASSTRGQGGGLFF.

This chain connects TRBV14 to TRBJ1-1, with a tentative D call TRBD1 (5 bases). CDR1 is SGHDN and CDR2 is FVKESK in the germline V gene. CDR3 length equals 15 residues. Trimming pared 1 base from V and 4 bases from J, leaving 13 bases between. The CDR3 spells CASSQGAGLATEAFF. DNA for the CDR3: TGTGCCAGCAGCCAAGGGGCAGGGTTGGCCACTGAAGCTTTCTTT.

This clone was found once. The chain couples TRBV4-1 to TRBJ1-2; D ambiguous. This CDR3 spans 14 amino acids. Germline V gives CDR1 MGHRA, CDR2 YSYEKL. V lost 4 bases and J lost 10, with 19 bases in between. The CDR3 is CASSPSTAARSYTF. CDR3 DNA sequence: TGCGCCAGCAGCCCCAGTACAGCGGCTCGGTCCTACACCTTC.

This rearrangement joins TRBV9 to TRBJ2-7; 11 bases match TRBD1. The ends lost 1 base at V and 3 bases at J; junction bases unmatched: 3. Per the germline V gene, CDR1 is SGDLS and CDR2 is YYNGEE. CDR3 size: 15 residues. The CDR3 loop reads CASSVTGTGGYEQYF. CDR3 coding DNA: TGTGCCAGCAGCGTAACCGGGACAGGGGGCTACGAGCAGTACTTC.

V is TRBV5-1 and J is TRBJ2-7, with D perhaps matching TRBD2 (5 bases). Per germline, CDR1 SGHRS and CDR2 YFSETQ. The ends were cut back, 1 base at V and 4 bases at J, with 9 bases in the middle. The CDR3 totals 13 residues. CDR3 sequence: CASSLQRPYEQYF. The DNA of the CDR3 is TGCGCCAGCAGCTTGCAGCGGCCTTACGAGCAGTACTTC.

The chain uses TRBV6-5 and TRBJ1-6, with D possibly TRBD1 on 5 matching bases. The V and J ends lost 2 bases and 7 bases respectively, with 9 bases between them. The CDR3 runs 14 residues. Germline CDR1 is MNHEY and CDR2 is SVGAGI. CDR3 nucleotide sequence: TGTGCCAGCAGTTACAAGGGGAACAATTCACCCCTCCACTTT. This gives the protein CASSYKGNNSPLHF.

DNA of the CDR3: TGTGCCAGCAGCCCCCGGGGGCCCTACGAGCAGTACTTC. Amino acid sequence: CASSPRGPYEQYF. V usage is TRBV7-9 and J usage is TRBJ2-7; D may match TRBD1 or TRBD2 (6 bases each). Germline CDR1 and CDR2: SEHNR and FQNEAQ (reference sequence). The V end lost 5 bases, the J end lost 2 bases, and 10 bases lay between the germline ends. This CDR3 comprises 13 residues.

This sequence joins TRBV30 and TRBJ2-2; a weak D match, TRBD2 (6 bases). The CDR3 has 16 amino acids. Germline V gives CDR1 GTSNPN, CDR2 SVGIG (reference sequence). Trimming left V 0 bases short and J 0 bases short, with 11 bases between. CDR3 DNA sequence: TGTGCCTGGAGTGTAGGGCCGGGAGCGAACACCGGGGAGCTGTTTTTT. Amino acids: CAWSVGPGANTGELFF.

The chain links TRBV2 to TRBJ2-2; D tentatively reads TRBD1 or TRBD2 (5 bases each). The CDR3 runs 16 residues. The V end was cut by 4 bases, the J end by 9 bases, with 21 bases between. The germline CDR1 and CDR2 sequences are SNHLY and FYNNEI. CDR3 nucleotides: TGTGCCAGCAGTGGTGGACTGGCACAGGCCAACCGGGAGCTGTTTTTT. This translates into CASSGGLAQANRELFF.

The V and J genes are TRBV28 and TRBJ1-2; 10 bases align to TRBD1. V was clipped by 6 bases and J by 3 bases; unmatched bases: 4. Germline V lookup: CDR1 MDHEN, CDR2 SYDVKM. The CDR3 runs to 14 residues. CDR3 nucleotides: TGTGCCAGCAGGGAGACAGGGGGCGACTATGGCTACACCTTC. Amino acids: CASRETGGDYGYTF.

This sequence joins TRBV7-8 and TRBJ1-3, with D uncertain. V gave up 7 bases and J gave up 2 bases, with 15 bases separating them. The CDR3 length is 15 residues. Germline values: CDR1 SGHVS, CDR2 FQNEAQ. The CDR3 nucleotides read TGTGCCAGCAACGCCAGAGGCTTTCCTGGAAACACCATATATTTT. This sequence encodes CASNARGFPGNTIYF.

The chain uses TRBV18 and TRBJ1-5; perhaps TRBD1 as D (6 bases). Trimming removed 6 bases from V and 5 bases from J, with 14 bases in between. The CDR3 spans 14 residues. CDR1 KGHSH and CDR2 LQKENI come from the germline V gene. The DNA of the CDR3 is TGTGCCAGCTCTCCCACAGGGCGGGATCAGCCCCAGCATTTT. Amino acid sequence: CASSPTGRDQPQHF.

The chain's CDR3 is CARFAVAGRGINYGYTF. For the CDR3, the DNA is TGTGCCAGATTCGCGGTCGCTGGCAGGGGAATTAACTATGGCTACACCTTC. The genes are TRBV2 and TRBJ1-2, with D possibly being TRBD1 (6 bases). Germline V gives CDR1 SNHLY, CDR2 FYNNEI. The CDR3 consists of 17 residues. V dropped 9 bases and J dropped 1 base, with 24 bases sitting between them. Drawing the rest from reference TRBV2 and TRBJ1-2, the complete variable domain is EPEVTQTPSHQVTQMGQEVILRCVPISNHLYFYWYRQILGQKVEFLVSFYNNEISEKSEIFDDQFSVERPDGSNFTLKIRSTKLEDSAMYFCARFAVAGRGINYGYTFGSGTRLTVV.

The V and J genes are TRBV4-3 and TRBJ2-2; 11 nucleotides match TRBD1. This CDR3 has 16 residues. Germline V gives CDR1 LGHNA, CDR2 YSLEER. V shed 0 bases and J 8 bases; nucleotides not matched to a gene: 5. The CDR3: CASSQDRDRGVGELFF. The CDR3 bases are TGCGCCAGCAGCCAAGACAGGGACAGGGGGGTAGGGGAGCTGTTTTTT.

J is TRBJ1-2 and V is TRBV29-1; D not certain. Germline V gene lookup returns CDR1 SQVTM and CDR2 ANQGSEA. There are 13 residues in the CDR3. V was shortened by 7 bases and J by 0 bases, with 12 bases between the two germline ends. The CDR3 is CSAQIRPNYGYTF. CDR3 sequence (DNA): TGCAGCGCACAGATCAGGCCTAACTATGGCTACACCTTC.

The V call is TRBV13, the J call TRBJ1-5; perhaps TRBD1 as D (5 bases). V was pared by 3 bases and J by 0 bases, with 9 bases between. This CDR3 contains 15 residues. Germline CDR1 PRHDT, CDR2 FYEKMQ (reference sequence). DNA for the CDR3: TGTGCCAGCAGCTTGGGGGAAAGTAGCAATCAGCCCCAGCATTTT. Translated: CASSLGESSNQPQHF.

V gene TRBV29-1 combines with J gene TRBJ2-5, with 12 bases aligning to TRBD2. With V trimmed by 3 bases and J by 5 bases, 4 bases remained unmatched. The CDR3 spans 14 residues. CDR1 is SQVTM and CDR2 is ANQGSEA in the germline V gene. The CDR3 region has the DNA TGCAGCGTTGACACTAGCGGGGGGATGGAGACCCAGTACTTC. Amino acids: CSVDTSGGMETQYF.

J is TRBJ2-1 and V is TRBV7-2, with 7 bases lining up with TRBD2. This CDR3 is built from 15 residues. V shed 3 bases, J shed 4 bases, and the junction held 6 bases outside the gene matches. CDR1 is SGHTA, CDR2 FQGNSA, per germline. This chain's CDR3 is CASSLSPGGYNEQFF. The DNA of the CDR3 is TGTGCCAGCAGCTTGAGCCCGGGGGGATACAATGAGCAGTTCTTC.

The V and J genes are TRBV11-2 and TRBJ2-7; the D is unclear. In germline, CDR1 is SGHAT, CDR2 FQNNGV. The ends were cut back, 4 bases at V and 7 bases at J, with 17 bases in the middle. This CDR3 has 14 residues. CDR3: CASSSRHLLGEQYF. The CDR3 DNA is TGTGCCAGCAGCTCCAGACACCTATTAGGGGAGCAGTACTTC.

This sequence joins TRBV19 and TRBJ2-7, with D maybe TRBD1 (5 bases). Trimming pared 5 bases from V and 6 bases from J, leaving 14 bases between. CDR3 length equals 13 residues. In germline, CDR1 is LNHDA, CDR2 SQIVND (reference sequence). CDR3 coding DNA: TGTGCCAGTAGTCTAGGCAGGGCCGGCGAGCAGTACTTC. It translates to CASSLGRAGEQYF.

The CDR3 region has the DNA TGTGCCAGCAGCCGACGAGGGACATATGAAGCTTTCTTT. Amino acids: CASSRRGTYEAFF. The chain recombines TRBV28 with TRBJ1-1; tentative D call: TRBD1 (6 bases). Per the germline V gene, CDR1 is MDHEN and CDR2 is SYDVKM. This CDR3 comprises 13 residues. V lost 6 bases and J 7 bases, leaving 15 bases between the germline ends.

As regards this clone: Germline and junction disagree at one end, which may indicate a read error. V gene TRBV6-1 combines with J gene TRBJ2-1; 8 bases align to TRBD2. This CDR3 is 15 amino acids long. Germline assignment: CDR1 MNHNS and CDR2 SASEGT. The CDR3 region has the DNA TGTGCCAGCATGGGGTGGACTAGCTCCCACAATGAGCAGTTCTTC. Protein: CASMGWTSSHNEQFF.

The chain recombines TRBV27 with TRBJ1-1, with TRBD1 as a possible D gene (6 bases). This CDR3 region has 15 residues. V was clipped by 4 bases and J by 4 bases, with 16 bases between them. From germline, CDR1 is MNHEY and CDR2 SMNVEV (reference sequence). The CDR3 loop reads CASSWGGPPGTEAFF. CDR3 bases: TGTGCCAGCAGTTGGGGGGGGCCCCCGGGCACTGAAGCTTTCTTT.

J is TRBJ1-1 and V is TRBV5-1, with 8 bases matching TRBD1. V lost 5 bases and J lost 7; bases outside the gene matches: 4. Germline CDR1 and CDR2: SGHRS and YFSETQ. The CDR3 has 12 amino acids. CDR3 amino acids: CASSYGQGEAFF. DNA of the CDR3: TGCGCCAGCAGTTATGGACAGGGTGAAGCTTTCTTT.

The chain combines TRBV27 with TRBJ1-5, with no clear D. Trimming left V 3 bases short and J 1 base short, with 10 bases between. This CDR3 region has 15 residues. From germline, CDR1 is MNHEY and CDR2 SMNVEV (reference sequence). This CDR3 reads CASSLVPPSNQPQHF. CDR3 sequence (DNA): TGTGCCAGCAGTTTGGTCCCTCCAAGCAATCAGCCCCAGCATTTT.

The V gene is TRBV6-6, the J gene TRBJ1-1, with D perhaps TRBD1 (6 bases). V was shortened by 2 bases and J by 0 bases, with 13 bases between the two germline ends. Germline V gene lookup returns CDR1 MNHNY and CDR2 SVGAGI (reference sequence). The CDR3 is 16 residues long. The CDR3, as DNA: TGTGCCAGCAGTTACGGGGGCAGCTTAATGAACACTGAAGCTTTCTTT. It translates to CASSYGGSLMNTEAFF.

The CDR3 DNA is TGTGCCAGCAGTTACTCGTTGTCTTACAATGAGCAGTTCTTC. It specifies CASSYSLSYNEQFF. V usage is TRBV6-5 and J usage is TRBJ2-1, with D hard to call. This CDR3 has 14 amino acids. V dropped 0 bases and J dropped 4 bases, with 7 bases sitting between them. Germline V gene sequence: CDR1 MNHEY, CDR2 SVGAGI.

The chain couples TRBV30 to TRBJ2-2; no clear D. This CDR3 contains 13 residues. The V gene's germline CDR1 is GTSNPN and CDR2 SVGIG (reference sequence). The germline V and J ends were trimmed by 3 bases and 3 bases, with 8 bases remaining between them. For the CDR3, the DNA is TGTGCCTGGAGCGCCGCGGACACCGGGGAGCTGTTTTTT. Translation: CAWSAADTGELFF.

V usage is TRBV20-1 and J usage is TRBJ2-1, with D unresolved. CDR1 and CDR2 from the germline V gene are DFQATT and SNEGSKA (reference sequence). The CDR3 consists of 11 residues. Trimming removed 3 bases from V and 7 bases from J, with 7 bases in between. In DNA form, the CDR3 reads TGCAGTGCTAGGTCCCTTAATGAGCAGTTCTTC. Protein: CSARSLNEQFF.

The chain has TRBV5-6 and TRBJ1-2, with TRBD1 matching 9 bases. The CDR3 has 14 amino acids. V shed 2 bases, J shed 4 bases, and the junction held 3 bases outside the gene matches. Germline V gives CDR1 SGHDT, CDR2 YYEEEE. As DNA, the CDR3 is TGTGCCAGCAGCTTAGGACAGGGGACCTATGGCTACACCTTC. Its translation is CASSLGQGTYGYTF.

V usage is TRBV1 and J usage is TRBJ1-1. TRBV1 is a listed pseudogene. There are 18 residues in the CDR3. DNA of the CDR3: TGCACCAGCAGCCAAGATACGATCGGACTTTCTATGAACACTGAAGCTTTCTTT. This gives the protein CTSSQDTIGLSMNTEAFF.